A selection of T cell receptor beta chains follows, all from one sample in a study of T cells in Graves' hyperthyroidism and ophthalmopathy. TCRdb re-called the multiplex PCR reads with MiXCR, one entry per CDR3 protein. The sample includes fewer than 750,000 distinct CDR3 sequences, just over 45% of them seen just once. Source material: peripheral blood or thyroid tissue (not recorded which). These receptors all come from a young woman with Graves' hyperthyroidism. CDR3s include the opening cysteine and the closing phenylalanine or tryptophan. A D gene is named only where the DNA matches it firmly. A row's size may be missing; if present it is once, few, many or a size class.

CDR3: CASSRHSVGFGYTF
DNA: TGTGCCAGCAGTCGACACAGCGTCGGGTTTGGCTACACCTTC
D: -
size: many
J: TRBJ1-2
V: TRBV6-2/TRBV6-3

CDR3: CASSSGTSGRAQDEQYF
DNA: TGTGCCAGCAGCTCCGGGACTAGCGGGAGGGCCCAAGACGAGCAGTACTTC
D: TRBD2
size: many
J: TRBJ2-7
V: TRBV11-2

CDR3: CSVGDMVTGELFF
DNA: TGCAGCGTAGGGGATATGGTCACCGGGGAGCTGTTTTTT
D: -
size: many
J: TRBJ2-2
V: TRBV29-1

CDR3: CASSSPRGGSRNEQYF
DNA: TGTGCCAGCAGTTCGCCCAGGGGCGGGAGTCGTAATGAGCAGTACTTC
D: -
size: -
J: TRBJ2-5
V: TRBV6-5

CDR3: CASSLDHPRGETQYF
DNA: TGTGCCAGCAGCTTAGATCACCCTAGGGGCGAGACCCAGTACTTC
D: -
size: many
J: TRBJ2-5
V: TRBV11-3

CDR3: CAISETVSPLHF
DNA: TGTGCCATCAGTGAGACAGTTTCACCCCTCCACTTT
D: -
size: many
J: TRBJ1-6
V: TRBV10-3

CDR3: CASSLGQAGNQPQHF
DNA: TGTGCCAGCAGCTTGGGCCAGGCGGGCAATCAGCCCCAGCATTTT
D: -
size: -
J: TRBJ1-5
V: TRBV7-9

CDR3: CAIPLEVSYEQYF
DNA: TGTGCCATTCCTTTGGAGGTTTCCTACGAGCAGTACTTC
D: -
size: many
J: TRBJ2-7
V: TRBV25-1

CDR3: CASSEGQNSGNTIYF
DNA: TGTGCCAGCAGTGAGGGACAGAACTCTGGAAACACCATATATTTT
D: TRBD1
size: -
J: TRBJ1-3
V: TRBV6-4

CDR3: CASSGPMVEVVYGYTF
DNA: TGTGCCAGCAGTGGCCCCATGGTGGAGGTAGTCTATGGCTACACCTTC
D: -
size: many
J: TRBJ1-2
V: TRBV5-4

CDR3: CASSLEPVGRETQYF
DNA: TGCGCCAGCAGCTTGGAACCGGTGGGAAGGGAGACCCAGTACTTC
D: -
size: many
J: TRBJ2-5
V: TRBV5-1

CDR3: CSARPLGRLAGEQFF
DNA: TGCAGTGCTAGACCGCTCGGGAGGCTGGCTGGGGAGCAGTTCTTC
D: TRBD2
size: -
J: TRBJ2-1
V: TRBV20-1

CDR3: CASSYGGGPFYEQYF
DNA: TGTGCCAGCAGCTATGGGGGAGGGCCTTTCTACGAGCAGTACTTC
D: TRBD2
size: -
J: TRBJ2-7
V: TRBV12-3/TRBV12-4

CDR3: CASSLGLAETSYEQYF
DNA: TGTGCCAGCAGCTTGGGACTAGCGGAGACCTCCTACGAGCAGTACTTC
D: TRBD2
size: many
J: TRBJ2-7
V: TRBV13

CDR3: CATSDSSGKTQYF
DNA: TGTGCCACCAGTGACTCGAGCGGGAAGACCCAGTACTTC
D: TRBD2
size: many
J: TRBJ2-5
V: TRBV24-1

CDR3: CASSSPAGGINTGELFF
DNA: TGTGCCAGCAGCTCCCCTGCGGGAGGGATTAACACCGGGGAGCTGTTTTTT
D: TRBD2
size: many
J: TRBJ2-2
V: TRBV7-9

CDR3: CASSESRGNEKLFF
DNA: TGTGCCAGCAGTGAATCCAGGGGGAATGAAAAACTGTTTTTT
D: TRBD1
size: -
J: TRBJ1-4
V: TRBV2

CDR3: CASSLDGQGRNQPQHF
DNA: TGCGCCAGCAGCTTGGACGGACAGGGCCGCAATCAGCCCCAGCATTTT
D: TRBD1
size: many
J: TRBJ1-5
V: TRBV5-1

CDR3: CASREGEEYNEQFF
DNA: TGTGCCAGCAGAGAAGGAGAGGAGTACAATGAGCAGTTCTTC
D: -
size: -
J: TRBJ2-1
V: TRBV2

CDR3: CATSDAQGRGSTEAFF
DNA: TGTGCCACCAGTGATGCCCAGGGGCGGGGAAGCACTGAAGCTTTCTTT
D: -
size: -
J: TRBJ1-1
V: TRBV24-1

CDR3: CATSREGASSYEQYF
DNA: TGTGCCACCAGCAGAGAGGGAGCGAGTTCCTACGAGCAGTACTTC
D: -
size: many
J: TRBJ2-7
V: TRBV15

CDR3: CATSDPQGLYGYTF
DNA: TGTGCCACCAGTGACCCACAGGGTCTCTATGGCTACACCTTC
D: -
size: many
J: TRBJ1-2
V: TRBV24-1

CDR3: CASSSQGSLHF
DNA: TGTGCCAGCAGTTCACAGGGGTCCCTCCACTTT
D: TRBD1
size: many
J: TRBJ1-6
V: TRBV6-5

CDR3: CASSQGQRDGYTF
DNA: TGTGCCAGCAGCCAGGGACAGCGAGATGGCTACACCTTC
D: TRBD1
size: many
J: TRBJ1-2
V: TRBV4-2

CDR3: CATTWTGGSPLHF
DNA: TGTGCCACCACATGGACCGGGGGTTCACCCCTCCACTTT
D: -
size: -
J: TRBJ1-6
V: TRBV24-1

CDR3: CSAREPGQGAENSPLHF
DNA: TGCAGTGCTAGAGAACCGGGACAGGGGGCGGAAAATTCACCCCTCCACTTT
D: TRBD1
size: -
J: TRBJ1-6
V: TRBV20-1

CDR3: CSARVGGQPQHF
DNA: TGCAGTGCTAGAGTTGGTGGTCAGCCCCAGCATTTT
D: -
size: many
J: TRBJ1-5
V: TRBV20-1

CDR3: CSSGTTYSYEQYF
DNA: TGCAGCTCCGGGACTACCTACTCCTACGAGCAGTACTTC
D: TRBD2
size: -
J: TRBJ2-7
V: TRBV29-1

CDR3: CASTRTSGSGPGSCFF
DNA: -
D: -
size: -
J: TRBJ2-2
V: TRBV7-4

CDR3: CASSRRPNTEAFF
DNA: TGTGCCAGTAGTCGACGGCCTAACACTGAAGCTTTCTTT
D: -
size: many
J: TRBJ1-1
V: TRBV19

CDR3: CGASEVKGNQPQHF
DNA: TGCGGTGCTAGTGAGGTAAAGGGGAATCAGCCCCAGCATTTT
D: -
size: -
J: TRBJ1-5
V: TRBV20-1

CDR3: CASGPGTDEKLFF
DNA: TGTGCCAGCGGACCCGGGACAGATGAAAAACTGTTTTTT
D: TRBD1
size: -
J: TRBJ1-4
V: TRBV10-3

CDR3: CASSEAPGLAGAEQYF
DNA: TGTGCCAGCAGCGAAGCCCCGGGACTAGCGGGAGCCGAGCAGTACTTC
D: TRBD2
size: once
J: TRBJ2-7
V: TRBV14

CDR3: CSGNRDLSTDTQYF
DNA: TGCAGCGGAAACCGGGACTTAAGCACAGATACGCAGTATTTT
D: -
size: few
J: TRBJ2-3
V: TRBV29-1

CDR3: CSVEDGQDNYGYTF
DNA: TGCAGCGTTGAAGATGGACAGGACAACTATGGCTACACCTTC
D: TRBD1
size: -
J: TRBJ1-2
V: TRBV29-1

CDR3: CSAWTSGRTYEQYF
DNA: TGCAGTGCTTGGACTAGCGGGAGAACCTACGAGCAGTACTTC
D: TRBD2
size: -
J: TRBJ2-7
V: TRBV20-1

CDR3: CASSVALADYNEQFF
DNA: TGCGCCAGCAGCGTGGCGCTAGCGGACTACAATGAGCAGTTCTTC
D: TRBD2
size: -
J: TRBJ2-1
V: TRBV13

CDR3: CAISDQTGQGANTGELFF
DNA: TGTGCCATCAGCGACCAGACGGGACAGGGGGCGAACACCGGGGAGCTGTTTTTT
D: TRBD1
size: -
J: TRBJ2-2
V: TRBV10-3

CDR3: CASSDRDRGREQPQHF
DNA: TGTGCCAGCAGCGACCGGGACAGGGGGCGCGAACAGCCCCAGCATTTT
D: TRBD1
size: many
J: TRBJ1-5
V: TRBV7-9

CDR3: CASSDLGGAVDEKLFF
DNA: TGTGCCAGCAGTGACTTGGGGGGAGCTGTAGATGAAAAACTGTTTTTT
D: -
size: -
J: TRBJ1-4
V: TRBV6-1

CDR3: CSAPSRGNTEAFF
DNA: TGCAGTGCCCCTAGCCGGGGGAACACTGAAGCTTTCTTT
D: -
size: -
J: TRBJ1-1
V: TRBV20-1

CDR3: CARPDRGQNPEAFF
DNA: TGTGCTAGACCCGATCGGGGACAGAACCCCGAAGCTTTCTTT
D: TRBD1
size: -
J: TRBJ1-1
V: TRBV10-3

CDR3: CASSSGGGNMNTEAFF
DNA: TGTGCCAGCAGCTCTGGGGGGGGCAACATGAACACTGAAGCTTTCTTT
D: -
size: -
J: TRBJ1-1
V: TRBV7-9

CDR3: CATSRVSNQPPHF
DNA: TGTGCCACCAGCAGAGTAAGCAATCAGCCCCCGCATTTT
D: -
size: -
J: TRBJ1-5
V: TRBV15

CDR3: CASSLISSGATYEQYF
DNA: TGTGCCAGCAGCCTAATTTCTAGCGGAGCAACCTACGAGCAGTACTTC
D: TRBD2
size: once
J: TRBJ2-7
V: TRBV7-2

CDR3: CSAVDRGRDQPQHF
DNA: TGCAGCGCTGTAGACAGGGGCAGGGATCAGCCCCAGCATTTT
D: TRBD1
size: few
J: TRBJ1-5
V: TRBV29-1